Listed here are 15 T cell receptor beta chains from one sample, sequenced in a study of brain T cells in children with intractable seizures. Only in-frame clones appear in the TCRdb table, and some are missing; sequencing was by immunoSEQ multiplex PCR. The sample consists of around 70,000 clones, approximately 94% of them appearing once. The input for sequencing was peripheral blood, taken at surgery. These receptor sequences come from a boy under two years old with tuberous sclerosis and intractable seizures.

This chain connects TRBV19 to TRBJ1-5; a weak D match, TRBD1 (5 bases). Germline CDR1 reads LNHDA; CDR2 reads SQIVND (reference sequence). The CDR3 consists of 15 residues. V was trimmed by 5 bases and J by 2 bases, leaving 13 bases between them. The CDR3 here is CASSEGREGNQPQHF. The CDR3 coding sequence is TGTGCCAGTAGTGAGGGCAGGGAGGGCAATCAGCCCCAGCATTTT.

The chain employs TRBV14 and TRBJ2-3; 12 bases line up with TRBD2. V shed 5 bases and J 4 bases; nucleotides not matched to a gene: 7. The germline CDR1 and CDR2 sequences are SGHDN and FVKESK. The CDR3 is 16 residues long. In DNA form, the CDR3 reads TGTGCCAGCAGCATAAACCCTAGCGGGAGGGCAGATACGCAGTATTTT. It specifies CASSINPSGRADTQYF.

Note on this clone: Other DNA sequences in the same sample also yield this CDR3. The gene calls are TRBV30 and TRBJ2-7, with D unresolved. The CDR3 length is 11 residues. Germline V CDR1 and CDR2: GTSNPN, SVGIG (reference sequence). Trimming took off 1 base at V and 4 bases at J, with 5 bases between the two ends. CDR3 nucleotides: TGTGCCTGGAGTGAGGCGTACGAGCAGTACTTC. Protein sequence: CAWSEAYEQYF.

The rearrangement uses TRBV27 and TRBJ2-7, with a possible D match to TRBD1 (5 bases). Trimming took 10 bases from V and 3 from J, leaving 16 bases between them. Germline CDR1 reads MNHEY; CDR2 reads SMNVEV (reference sequence). The CDR3 extends over 13 amino acids. CDR3 sequence: CATHDSRRYEQYF. For the CDR3, the DNA is TGTGCCACCCATGACAGCCGACGCTACGAGCAGTACTTC.

The chain uses TRBV19 and TRBJ2-7; TRBD1 might be the D (6 bases). The CDR3 has 15 amino acids. Germline V lookup: CDR1 LNHDA, CDR2 SQIVND (reference sequence). V lost 8 bases and J 4 bases, leaving 21 bases between the germline ends. The CDR3 protein is CASYPLGAELYEQYF. The CDR3 DNA is TGTGCCAGTTACCCGCTGGGGGCCGAACTTTACGAGCAGTACTTC.

The genes are TRBV10-2 and TRBJ2-1, with D possibly matching TRBD1 (5 bases). This CDR3 is 14 amino acids long. V lost 10 bases to trimming and J lost 6 bases, with 19 bases between them. Germline V gene lookup returns CDR1 WSHSY and CDR2 SAAADI. This CDR3 reads CATAETRTRNEQFF. In DNA form, the CDR3 reads TGCGCCACCGCGGAGACAAGGACACGCAATGAGCAGTTCTTC.

The chain has TRBV12-3 or TRBV12-4 and TRBJ1-1; no firm D call. The CDR3 sequence is 13 residues long. V gave up 5 bases and J gave up 5 bases, with 12 bases separating them. CDR3 nucleotide sequence: TGTGCCAGCAGTCCTCAGTCTTGGACTGAAGCTTTCTTT. Protein sequence: CASSPQSWTEAFF.

V is TRBV29-1 and J is TRBJ2-1; 10 bases line up with TRBD1. The CDR3 runs 17 residues. The V gene's germline CDR1 is SQVTM and CDR2 ANQGSEA. V dropped 1 base and J dropped 5; count of bases not matched to a gene: 11. CDR3 nucleotide sequence: TGCAGCGTTGAAGGGGATAGGGGACAGGGGATCGACAATGAGCAGTTCTTC. It is translated as CSVEGDRGQGIDNEQFF.

V gene TRBV7-2 combines with J gene TRBJ1-3; D is undetermined. This CDR3 contains 17 residues. Germline-derived CDR1 and CDR2 are SGHTA and FQGNSA. Trimming stripped 1 base from V and 2 bases from J, with 15 bases between. CDR3 sequence (DNA): TGTGCCAGCAGCTTAGTATATAAGGGAAGCGCTGGAAACACCATATATTTT. Amino acids: CASSLVYKGSAGNTIYF.

This chain uses TRBV28 with TRBJ2-5; maybe TRBD1 (7 bases). Trimming took off 5 bases at V and 3 bases at J, with 13 bases between the two ends. The CDR3 length is 14 residues. The germline V gene has CDR1 MDHEN and CDR2 SYDVKM. The CDR3: CASSPGGLEETQYF. DNA for the CDR3: TGTGCCAGCAGTCCAGGGGGACTTGAAGAGACCCAGTACTTC.

The rearrangement uses TRBV9 and TRBJ2-1, with D perhaps assigned TRBD1 or TRBD2 (5 bases each). The CDR3 loop spans 14 amino acids. The germline V and J ends were trimmed by 2 bases and 7 bases, with 13 bases remaining between them. Germline CDR1 and CDR2: SGDLS and YYNGEE. The chain's CDR3 is CASSVWGPRNEQFF. Here the CDR3 DNA reads TGTGCCAGCAGCGTCTGGGGACCTAGGAATGAGCAGTTCTTC.

The chain links TRBV3-1 (or the pseudogene TRBV3-2) to TRBJ2-6; possible D gene TRBD2, 5 bases. The CDR3 has 16 residues. Germline V CDR1 and CDR2: LGHDT, YNNKEL (reference sequence). V was shortened by 6 bases and J by 2 bases, with 14 bases between the two germline ends. Written as DNA, the CDR3 is TGTGCCAGCAGTTTGCCCCTCGGGGCTGGGGCCAACGTCCTGACTTTC. It is translated as CASSLPLGAGANVLTF.

This sequence joins TRBV10-3 and TRBJ2-1; TRBD1 is a possible D gene (5 bases). The CDR3 is 17 residues long. Germline assignment: CDR1 ENHRY and CDR2 SYGVKD. Trimming stripped 3 bases from V and 1 base from J, with 16 bases between. In DNA, the CDR3 is TGTGCCATCAGTGACATGCCTTGGGGCAGGTCCTACAATGAGCAGTTCTTC. Protein sequence: CAISDMPWGRSYNEQFF.

This clone was found once. This sequence joins TRBV5-1 and TRBJ1-1, with D tentatively TRBD1 (6 bases). The CDR3 spans 14 residues. V was clipped by 0 bases and J by 4 bases, with 10 bases between them. Germline assignment: CDR1 SGHRS and CDR2 YFSETQ. The chain's CDR3 is CASSLGTVSTEAFF. The DNA of the CDR3 is TGCGCCAGCAGCTTGGGGACAGTCAGCACTGAAGCTTTCTTT. Full variable domain (remainder filled in from reference TRBV5-1 and TRBJ1-1): KAGVTQTPRYLIKTRGQQVTLSCSPISGHRSVSWYQQTPGQGLQFLFEYFSETQRNKGNFPGRFSGRQFSNSRSEMNVSTLELGDSALYLCASSLGTVSTEAFFGQGTRLTVV.

The V gene is TRBV3-1 (or the pseudogene TRBV3-2), the J gene TRBJ2-7; a possible D gene is TRBD1 (6 bases). The CDR3 has 14 amino acids. V was clipped by 3 bases and J by 1 base, with 10 bases between them. Germline V gene sequence: CDR1 LGHDT, CDR2 YNNKEL (reference sequence). The CDR3 nucleotides are TGTGCCAGCAGCCACCGAGGACAGTCCTACGAGCAGTACTTC. Its protein is CASSHRGQSYEQYF.